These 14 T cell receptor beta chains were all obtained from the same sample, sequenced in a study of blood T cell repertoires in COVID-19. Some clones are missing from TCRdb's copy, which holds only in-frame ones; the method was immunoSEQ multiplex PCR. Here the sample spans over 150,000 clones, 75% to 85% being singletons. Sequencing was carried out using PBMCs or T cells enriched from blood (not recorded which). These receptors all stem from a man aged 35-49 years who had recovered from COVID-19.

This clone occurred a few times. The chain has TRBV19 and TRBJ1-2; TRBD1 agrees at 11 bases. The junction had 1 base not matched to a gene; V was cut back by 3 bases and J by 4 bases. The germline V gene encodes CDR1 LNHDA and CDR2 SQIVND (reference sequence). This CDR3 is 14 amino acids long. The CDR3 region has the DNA TGTGCCAGTAGTATGGGACAGGGGGTCTATGGCTACACCTTC. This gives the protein CASSMGQGVYGYTF.

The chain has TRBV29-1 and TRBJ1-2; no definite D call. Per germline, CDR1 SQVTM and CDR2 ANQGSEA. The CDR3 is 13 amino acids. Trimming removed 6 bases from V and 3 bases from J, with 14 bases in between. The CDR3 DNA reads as TGCAGCGTGAAGACTCCTACGGACTATGGCTACACCTTC. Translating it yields CSVKTPTDYGYTF. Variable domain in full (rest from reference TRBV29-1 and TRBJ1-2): SAVISQKPSRDICQRGTSLTIQCQVDSQVTMMFWYRQQPGQSLTLIATANQGSEATYESGFVIDKFPISRPNLTFSTLTVSNMSPEDSSIYLCSVKTPTDYGYTFGSGTRLTVV.

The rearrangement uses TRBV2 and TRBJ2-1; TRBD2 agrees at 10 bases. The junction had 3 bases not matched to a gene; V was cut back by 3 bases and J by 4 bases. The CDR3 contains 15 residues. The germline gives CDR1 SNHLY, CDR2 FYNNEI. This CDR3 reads CASSDSSGSYNEQFF. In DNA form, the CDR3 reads TGTGCCAGCAGTGATTCTAGCGGGAGTTACAATGAGCAGTTCTTC.

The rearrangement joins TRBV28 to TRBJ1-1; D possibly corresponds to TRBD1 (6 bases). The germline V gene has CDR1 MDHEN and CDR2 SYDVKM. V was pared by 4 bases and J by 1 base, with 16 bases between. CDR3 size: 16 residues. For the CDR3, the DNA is TGTGCCAGCAGTTCTCTTTGGGACACTCAGAACACTGAAGCTTTCTTT. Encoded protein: CASSSLWDTQNTEAFF.

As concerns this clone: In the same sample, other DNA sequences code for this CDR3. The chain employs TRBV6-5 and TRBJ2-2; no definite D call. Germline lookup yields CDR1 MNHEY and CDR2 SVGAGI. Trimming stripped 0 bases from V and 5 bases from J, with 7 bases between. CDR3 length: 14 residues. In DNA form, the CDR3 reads TGTGCCAGCAGTTACTCCGAGAGAACCGGGGAGCTGTTTTTT. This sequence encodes CASSYSERTGELFF.

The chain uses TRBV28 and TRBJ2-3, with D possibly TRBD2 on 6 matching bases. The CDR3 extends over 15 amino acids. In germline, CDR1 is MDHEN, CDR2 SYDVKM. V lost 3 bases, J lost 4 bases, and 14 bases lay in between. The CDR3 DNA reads TGTGCCAGCAGTTTCGGGGGTGGGGGTGCAGATACGCAGTATTTT. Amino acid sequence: CASSFGGGGADTQYF.

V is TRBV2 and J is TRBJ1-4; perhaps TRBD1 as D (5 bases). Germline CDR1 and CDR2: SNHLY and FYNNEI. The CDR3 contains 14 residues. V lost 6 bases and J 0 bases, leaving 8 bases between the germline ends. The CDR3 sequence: CASRRTSTNEKLFF. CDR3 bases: TGTGCCAGCAGACGGACATCAACTAATGAAAAACTGTTTTTT.

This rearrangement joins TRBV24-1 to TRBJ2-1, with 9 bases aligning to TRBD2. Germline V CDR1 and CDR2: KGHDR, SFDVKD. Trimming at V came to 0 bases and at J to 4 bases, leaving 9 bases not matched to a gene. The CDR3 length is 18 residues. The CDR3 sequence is CATSDLLLREGTYNEQFF. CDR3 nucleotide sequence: TGTGCCACCAGTGATTTGCTTCTGCGGGAGGGAACATACAATGAGCAGTTCTTC.

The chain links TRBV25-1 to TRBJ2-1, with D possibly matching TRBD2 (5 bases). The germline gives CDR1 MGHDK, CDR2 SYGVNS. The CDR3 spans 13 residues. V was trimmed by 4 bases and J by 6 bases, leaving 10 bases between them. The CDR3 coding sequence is TGTGCCAGCAGTGCCCCTCGGGGCAATGAGCAGTTCTTC. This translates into CASSAPRGNEQFF.

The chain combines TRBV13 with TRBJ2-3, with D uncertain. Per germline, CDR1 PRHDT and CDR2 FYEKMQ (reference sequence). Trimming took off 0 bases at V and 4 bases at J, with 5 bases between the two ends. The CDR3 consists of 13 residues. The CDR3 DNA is TGTGCCAGCAGCTTAGGCCGTGCAGATACGCAGTATTTT. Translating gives CASSLGRADTQYF.

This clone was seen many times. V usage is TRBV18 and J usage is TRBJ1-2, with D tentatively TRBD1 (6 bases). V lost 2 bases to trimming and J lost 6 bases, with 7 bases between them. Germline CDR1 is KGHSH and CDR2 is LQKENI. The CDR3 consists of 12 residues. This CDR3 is CASSPAGDGYTF. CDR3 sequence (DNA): TGTGCCAGCTCACCAGCAGGGGATGGCTACACCTTC.

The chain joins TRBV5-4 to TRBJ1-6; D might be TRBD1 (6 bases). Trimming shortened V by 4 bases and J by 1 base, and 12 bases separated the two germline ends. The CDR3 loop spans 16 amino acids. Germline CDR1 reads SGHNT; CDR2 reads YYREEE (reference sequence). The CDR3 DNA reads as TGTGCCAGCAGCCCGGGACATTCTTCCTATAATTCACCCCTCCACTTT. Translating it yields CASSPGHSSYNSPLHF.

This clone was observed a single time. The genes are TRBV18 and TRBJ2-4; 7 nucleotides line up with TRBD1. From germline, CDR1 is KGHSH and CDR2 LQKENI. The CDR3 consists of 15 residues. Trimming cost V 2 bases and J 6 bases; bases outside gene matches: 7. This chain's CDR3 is CASSPDRVRGNIQYF. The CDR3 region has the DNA TGTGCCAGCTCACCAGACAGGGTACGGGGAAACATTCAGTACTTC. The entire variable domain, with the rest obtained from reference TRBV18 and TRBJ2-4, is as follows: NAGVMQNPRHLVRRRGQEARLRCSPMKGHSHVYWYRQLPEEGLKFMVYLQKENIIDESGMPKERFSAEFPKEGPSILRIQQVVRGDSAAYFCASSPDRVRGNIQYFGAGTRLSVL.

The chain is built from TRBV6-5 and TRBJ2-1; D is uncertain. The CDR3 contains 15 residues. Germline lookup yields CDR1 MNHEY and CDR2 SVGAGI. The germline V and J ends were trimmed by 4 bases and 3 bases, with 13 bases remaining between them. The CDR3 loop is CASSSDSAIYNEQFF. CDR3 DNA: TGTGCCAGCAGTTCAGACTCCGCCATCTACAATGAGCAGTTCTTC.